This T cell receptor (beta chain) was observed in a study of vaccination effects on CD4 cells after COVID-19. Across the study: Following the second dose by a median of 72 days, the post-vaccine samples were obtained. The study, taken as a whole, reports: Researchers reported few convalescent patients and no early post-infection timepoints in the study.

Antigen-specific CD4+ T cells were first expanded with viral peptide pools by the ViraFEST assay and only then sequenced. CD4+ T cell isolation took place after approximately 11 days of culture. Each participant received a vaccine that was either BNT162b2 or mRNA-1273, given as two doses. Prior SARS-CoV-2 infection was absent in the vaccine recipients, as shown by negative nucleocapsid antibodies. PBMC were cultured at under 2.5 million per well with roughly 10 IU/ml IL-2 and roughly 10 ug/ml peptides. Germline V gene data show CDR1 as PRHDT and CDR2 as FYEKMQ (reference sequence). Trimming cost V 3 bases and J 6 bases, with 24 bases left between them. The CDR3 runs to 18 residues. Data came from immunoSEQ multiplex PCR; TCRdb stores just in-frame clones and leaves some out. Here the sample spans about 32,000 clones, 72% being singletons. With respect to this clone: Antigen unknown.

The clonotype comes from a human donor who received a COVID-19 vaccine. Sequenced material: CD4+ T cells from PBMCs cultured with HCoV-229E spike peptides, taken after COVID-19 vaccination. V is TRBV13 and J is TRBJ1-5; possible D gene TRBD1, 6 bases. CDR3 DNA: TGTGCCAGCAGCTTGACCAAAGGACAGACAATTCGGGTTCAGCCCCAGCATTTT. Translation gives CASSLTKGQTIRVQPQHF.